This T cell receptor (beta chain) came from a study of blood T cells in healthy people across ages. Study at large: Per every two T cells, about one barcoded beta molecule was captured by template switching.

There are 14 residues in the CDR3. V lost 7 bases to trimming and J lost 4 bases, with 16 bases between them. About this clonotype: What it recognizes is unknown.

Regarding the study as a whole: Among T cells, TCR beta diversity per million cells dropped roughly linearly as age rose.

Primed by a sample-barcoded 5' primer and a J-beta primer mix, a second PCR proceeded for 7 to 11 cycles. Through a template-switch adaptor with 12 random nucleotides, each cDNA molecule received a tag. Using its own MiXCR run on the 5' RACE reads, TCRdb lists one record per CDR3 protein. This repertoire shows fewer than 2,000,000 distinct CDR3 sequences, roughly 30% found once; its top ten account for around 11%. This rearrangement joins TRBV12-3 or TRBV12-4 to TRBJ2-5; perhaps TRBD2 as D (6 bases). The sequencing input was blood. The sequence was obtained from a woman in her twenties or thirties in good health. The CDR3 DNA reads as TGTGCCAGCACCCCGGGGGAATCGTTAGAGACCCAGTACTTC. Its protein is CASTPGESLETQYF.